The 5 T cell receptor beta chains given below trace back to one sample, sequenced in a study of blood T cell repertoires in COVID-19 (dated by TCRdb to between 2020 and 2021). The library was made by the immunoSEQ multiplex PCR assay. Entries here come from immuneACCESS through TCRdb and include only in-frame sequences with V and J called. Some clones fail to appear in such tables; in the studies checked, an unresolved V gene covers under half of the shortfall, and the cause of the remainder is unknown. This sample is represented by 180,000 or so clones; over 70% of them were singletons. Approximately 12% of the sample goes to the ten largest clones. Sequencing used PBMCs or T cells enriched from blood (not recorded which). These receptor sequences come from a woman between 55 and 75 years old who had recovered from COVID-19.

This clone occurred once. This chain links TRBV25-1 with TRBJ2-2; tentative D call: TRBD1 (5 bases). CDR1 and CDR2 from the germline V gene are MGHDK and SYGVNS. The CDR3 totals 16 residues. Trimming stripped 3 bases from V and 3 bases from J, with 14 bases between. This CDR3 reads CASSDQGRIDTGELFF. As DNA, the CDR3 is TGTGCCAGCAGTGATCAGGGCAGGATTGACACCGGGGAGCTGTTTTTT.

CDR3 protein: CASSSTGDYTEAFF. The CDR3 DNA reads TGTGCCAGCAGCAGTACCGGGGACTACACTGAAGCTTTCTTT. This rearrangement joins TRBV7-9 to TRBJ1-1, with a tentative D call TRBD1 (5 bases). Germline CDR1 SEHNR, CDR2 FQNEAQ (reference sequence). Trimming shortened V by 5 bases and J by 3 bases, and 13 bases separated the two germline ends. The CDR3 spans 14 residues. Full variable domain (remainder filled in from reference TRBV7-9 and TRBJ1-1): DTGVSQNPRHKITKRGQNVTFRCDPISEHNRLYWYRQTLGQGPEFLTYFQNEAQLEKSRLLSDRFSAERPKGSFSTLEIQRTEQGDSAMYLCASSSTGDYTEAFFGQGTRLTVV.

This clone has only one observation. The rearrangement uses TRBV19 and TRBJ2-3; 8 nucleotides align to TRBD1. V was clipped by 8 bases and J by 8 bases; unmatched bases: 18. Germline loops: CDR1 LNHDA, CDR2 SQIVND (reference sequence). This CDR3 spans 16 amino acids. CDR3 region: CASPSGPRGLRGTQYF. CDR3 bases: TGTGCCAGTCCTTCTGGTCCCAGGGGGCTTCGGGGTACGCAGTATTTT.

The CDR3 coding sequence is TGTGCCAGCAGCGGGGGGGGACTAGCGGAAGAGACCCAGTACTTC. Its translation is CASSGGGLAEETQYF. This sequence joins TRBV6-2 or TRBV6-3 and TRBJ2-5, with 11 bases aligning to TRBD2. Germline-derived CDR1 and CDR2 are MNHEY and SVGEGT. CDR3 length: 15 residues. J was trimmed by 3 bases and V by 6 bases; bases with no gene match: 6.

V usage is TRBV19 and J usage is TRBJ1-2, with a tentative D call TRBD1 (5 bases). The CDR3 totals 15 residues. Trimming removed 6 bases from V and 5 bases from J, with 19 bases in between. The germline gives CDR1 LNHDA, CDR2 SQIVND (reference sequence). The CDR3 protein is CASSPRGRDGYGYTF. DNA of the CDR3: TGTGCCAGTAGCCCGCGGGGCAGGGATGGTTATGGCTACACCTTC.